The 8 T cell receptor beta chains given below trace back to one sample, sequenced in a study of T cells in Graves' hyperthyroidism and ophthalmopathy (dated by TCRdb to about 2019). The library was generated by multiplex PCR. Sequencing took place on an Illumina HiSeq 2000. The TCR beta CDR3 regions were amplified from the RNA transcripts. The TCR CDR3 was subjected to a first round of RT-PCR using the HTBI primer set and the Qiagen OneStep RT-PCR kit. TCRdb ran its own pipeline on the public reads, namely fastp trimming at Q25 and MiXCR clone calling, and kept in-frame beta chains. Merged by CDR3 protein, the rows form single entries marked with the most common genes and DNA. Across this sample there are 600,000 or so distinct CDR3 sequences, with about 16% seen only once. Approximately 3.9% of the sample rests with the top ten. Material: blood. The origin of the receptors is a young woman with Graves' hyperthyroidism.

There are many counts of this clonotype. The chain uses TRBV28 and TRBJ2-5; 10 nucleotides align to TRBD2. V shed 7 bases, J shed 5 bases, and the junction held 13 bases outside the gene matches. Germline assignment: CDR1 MDHEN and CDR2 SYDVKM. The CDR3 totals 16 residues. The CDR3 reads CASILTIAGGGETQYF. The CDR3 DNA follows: TGTGCCAGCATTCTCACTATAGCGGGAGGCGGGGAGACCCAGTACTTC.

This clonotype occurred a few times. The V gene is TRBV29-1, the J gene TRBJ2-1, with no clear D. With 0 bases removed from V and 1 base from J, the gap between germline ends came to 10 bases. The CDR3 extends over 15 amino acids. In germline, CDR1 is SQVTM, CDR2 ANQGSEA. The CDR3 bases are TGCAGCGTTGAAGATAGCTCGATTTCCTACAATGAGCAGTTCTTC. Translation gives CSVEDSSISYNEQFF.

The genes are TRBV9 and TRBJ2-7; 7 bases align to TRBD1. There are 15 residues in the CDR3. Germline V gene sequence: CDR1 SGDLS, CDR2 YYNGEE. The V segment lost 4 bases and the J segment 0 bases; nucleotides outside the gene matches: 7. The CDR3, as DNA: TGTGCCAGCAGCCCCTGGGACAGAAGCTCCTACGAGCAGTACTTC. It specifies CASSPWDRSSYEQYF.

In its sample, this clonotype was seen many times. The gene calls are TRBV7-9 and TRBJ2-3; D is unresolved. Germline V gene sequence: CDR1 SEHNR, CDR2 FQNEAQ (reference sequence). This CDR3 comprises 14 residues. Trimming left V 1 base short and J 4 bases short, with 9 bases between. The CDR3 bases are TGTGCCAGCAGCTTAGTCGGTAAACCAGATACGCAGTATTTT. Translation gives CASSLVGKPDTQYF.

The chain is built from TRBV6-2 or TRBV6-3 and TRBJ1-1; tentatively, D is TRBD1 (5 bases). The CDR3 is 11 residues long. Trimming removed 9 bases at V and 8 bases at J, with 13 bases between. Germline-derived CDR1 and CDR2 are MNHEY and SVGEGT. The CDR3 protein is CASHRGREAFF. CDR3 nucleotide sequence: TGTGCCAGTCACCGGGGCAGAGAAGCTTTCTTT.

This clonotype was recorded a few times. The V gene is TRBV29-1, the J gene TRBJ1-2; TRBD1 might be the D (5 bases). This CDR3 region has 12 residues. The ends were cut back, 7 bases at V and 2 bases at J, with 11 bases in the middle. Germline CDR1 is SQVTM and CDR2 is ANQGSEA. CDR3 residues: CSAQWGNYGYTF. The CDR3, as DNA: TGCAGCGCCCAGTGGGGGAACTATGGCTACACCTTC. The full variable domain, with the rest looked up from reference TRBV29-1 and TRBJ1-2, is SAVISQKPSRDICQRGTSLTIQCQVDSQVTMMFWYRQQPGQSLTLIATANQGSEATYESGFVIDKFPISRPNLTFSTLTVSNMSPEDSSIYLCSAQWGNYGYTFGSGTRLTVV.

This chain connects TRBV12-3 or TRBV12-4 to TRBJ1-2; 9 bases map to TRBD1. The CDR3 has 17 residues. V was pared by 4 bases and J by 1 base, with 10 bases of the junction left unmatched. The chain's CDR3 is CASSSAGTGYDNYGYTF. The CDR3 DNA follows: TGTGCCAGCAGTTCTGCCGGGACAGGGTATGATAACTATGGCTACACCTTC.

This clonotype appeared a few times. The chain links TRBV28 to TRBJ1-5, with unresolved D. Germline values: CDR1 MDHEN, CDR2 SYDVKM. CDR3 size: 15 residues. The ends were cut back, 7 bases at V and 0 bases at J, with 13 bases in the middle. In DNA, the CDR3 is TGTGCCAGCATCCCCCGCGGGGATAGCAATCAGCCCCAGCATTTT. This translates into CASIPRGDSNQPQHF.